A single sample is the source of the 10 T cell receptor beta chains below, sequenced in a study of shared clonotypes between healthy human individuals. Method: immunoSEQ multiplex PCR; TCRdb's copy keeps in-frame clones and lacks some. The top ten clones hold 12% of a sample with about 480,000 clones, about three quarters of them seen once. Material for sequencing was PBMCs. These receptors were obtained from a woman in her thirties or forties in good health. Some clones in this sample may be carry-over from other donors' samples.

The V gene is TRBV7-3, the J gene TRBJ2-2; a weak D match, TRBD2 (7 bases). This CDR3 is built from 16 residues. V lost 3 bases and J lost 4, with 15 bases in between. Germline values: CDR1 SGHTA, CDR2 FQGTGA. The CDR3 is CASSLIRGAATGELFF. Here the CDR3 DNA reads TGTGCCAGCAGCTTGATTCGGGGGGCGGCCACCGGGGAGCTGTTTTTT.

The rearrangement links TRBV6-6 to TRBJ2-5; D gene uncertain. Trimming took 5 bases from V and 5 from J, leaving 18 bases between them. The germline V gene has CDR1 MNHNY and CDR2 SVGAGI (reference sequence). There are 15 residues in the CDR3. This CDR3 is CASSNTKEREETQYF. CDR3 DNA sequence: TGTGCCAGCAGTAACACAAAAGAACGTGAGGAGACCCAGTACTTC.

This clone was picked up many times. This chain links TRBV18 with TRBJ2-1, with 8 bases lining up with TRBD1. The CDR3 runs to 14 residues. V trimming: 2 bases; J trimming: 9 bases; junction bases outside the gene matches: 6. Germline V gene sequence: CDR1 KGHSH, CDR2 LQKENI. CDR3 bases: TGTGCCAGCTCACCATCGACAGGGGCCGGTGAGCAGTTCTTC. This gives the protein CASSPSTGAGEQFF.

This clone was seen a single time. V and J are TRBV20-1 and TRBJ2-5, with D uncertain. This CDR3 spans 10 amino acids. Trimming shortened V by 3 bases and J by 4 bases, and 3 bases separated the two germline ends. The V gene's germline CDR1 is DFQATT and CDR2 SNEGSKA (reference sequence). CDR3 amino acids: CSASVETQYF. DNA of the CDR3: TGCAGTGCTAGCGTAGAGACCCAGTACTTC.

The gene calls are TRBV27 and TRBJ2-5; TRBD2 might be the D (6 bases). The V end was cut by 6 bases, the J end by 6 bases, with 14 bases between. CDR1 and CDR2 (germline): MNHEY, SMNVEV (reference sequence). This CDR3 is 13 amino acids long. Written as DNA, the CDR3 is TGTGCCAGCAGACTTGTCGGGGGAAAGACCCAGTACTTC. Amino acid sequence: CASRLVGGKTQYF.

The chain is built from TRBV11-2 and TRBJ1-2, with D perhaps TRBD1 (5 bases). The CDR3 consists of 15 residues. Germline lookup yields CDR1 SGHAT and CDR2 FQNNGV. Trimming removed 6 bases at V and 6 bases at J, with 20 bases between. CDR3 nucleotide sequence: TGTGCCAGCAGAACAGGCCTCGGGAGGGCGGATGGCTACACCTTC. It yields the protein CASRTGLGRADGYTF.

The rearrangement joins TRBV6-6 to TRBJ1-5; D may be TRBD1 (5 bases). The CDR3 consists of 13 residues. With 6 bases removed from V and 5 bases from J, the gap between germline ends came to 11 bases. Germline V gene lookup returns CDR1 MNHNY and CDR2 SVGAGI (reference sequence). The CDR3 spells CASRRQRDQPQHF. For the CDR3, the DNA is TGTGCCAGCAGGCGACAGAGAGATCAGCCCCAGCATTTT.

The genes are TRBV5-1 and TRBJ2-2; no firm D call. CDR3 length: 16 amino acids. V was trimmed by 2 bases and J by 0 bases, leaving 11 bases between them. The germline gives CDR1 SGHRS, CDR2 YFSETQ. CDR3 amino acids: CASSLTGVTNTGELFF. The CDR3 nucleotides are TGCGCCAGCAGCTTAACTGGCGTAACGAACACCGGGGAGCTGTTTTTT.

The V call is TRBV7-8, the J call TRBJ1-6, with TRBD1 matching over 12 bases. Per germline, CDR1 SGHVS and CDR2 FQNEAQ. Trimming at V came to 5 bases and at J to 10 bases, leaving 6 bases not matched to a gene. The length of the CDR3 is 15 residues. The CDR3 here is CASSPGDRGQSPLHF. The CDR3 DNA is TGTGCCAGCAGCCCCGGGGACAGGGGGCAATCACCCCTCCACTTT.

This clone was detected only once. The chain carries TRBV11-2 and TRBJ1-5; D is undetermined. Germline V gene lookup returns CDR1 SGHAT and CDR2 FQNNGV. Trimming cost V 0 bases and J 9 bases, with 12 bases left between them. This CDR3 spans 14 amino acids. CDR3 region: CASSLDPNWPPQHF. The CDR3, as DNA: TGTGCCAGCAGCTTAGATCCCAACTGGCCGCCCCAGCATTTT.